One and the same sample provided the 16 T cell receptor beta chains below, sequenced in a study of graft-versus-host responses after intestinal transplantation. Which antigens these TCRs recognize remains unknown. TCRdb keeps only in-frame clones here, not all; method: immunoSEQ multiplex PCR. The table has about 88,000 clones, approximately 92% seen once. The sample here was unstimulated CD4+ T cells sorted from spleen or lymph node cells, taken before intestinal transplant. The source of these receptors is a human donor who received an intestinal transplant.

The chain combines TRBV29-1 with TRBJ1-2; 7 bases agree with TRBD1. The CDR3 has 14 amino acids. Trimming at V came to 7 bases and at J to 3 bases, leaving 11 bases not matched to a gene. The germline V gene encodes CDR1 SQVTM and CDR2 ANQGSEA. CDR3 protein: CSANYGQEDYGYTF. CDR3 coding DNA: TGCAGCGCAAACTACGGACAGGAAGACTATGGCTACACCTTC.

The chain has TRBV19 and TRBJ2-7, with TRBD1 identical over 7 bases. The length of the CDR3 is 14 residues. Germline CDR1 LNHDA, CDR2 SQIVND (reference sequence). The J segment lost 3 bases and the V segment lost 6 bases, leaving 8 bases of the junction unmatched. CDR3: CASSGQETLYEQYF. CDR3 nucleotides: TGTGCCAGTAGCGGACAGGAGACCCTCTACGAGCAGTACTTC.

This clone appeared a few times. Sequence at one end of the junction differs from germline and may be a read error. The chain couples TRBV4-1 to TRBJ2-7; TRBD2 matches 10 bases. The CDR3 sequence is 14 residues long. Germline-derived CDR1 and CDR2 are MGHRA and YSYEKL. CDR3 nucleotides: TGCGCCAGCAGCCCCCAATACGGACTAGCGGCACCGAGCTTC. This sequence encodes CASSPQYGLAAPSF.

The chain combines TRBV19 with TRBJ2-7; TRBD1 matches at 8 bases. The V segment lost 0 bases and the J segment 1 base; nucleotides outside the gene matches: 8. This CDR3 spans 17 amino acids. CDR1 is LNHDA, CDR2 SQIVND, per germline (reference sequence). The CDR3 protein is CASSIDPGTGASYEQYF. CDR3 in DNA: TGTGCCAGTAGTATAGATCCGGGGACAGGTGCGTCCTACGAGCAGTACTTC.

The V call is TRBV7-6, the J call TRBJ1-2, with 9 bases fitting TRBD1. The germline CDR1 and CDR2 sequences are SGHVS and FNYEAQ. CDR3 length: 15 amino acids. V was clipped by 5 bases and J by 4 bases; unmatched bases: 8. The CDR3 region has the DNA TGTGCCAGCAGCGACCCGGGACAGGGCCCCTATGGCTACACCTTC. It specifies CASSDPGQGPYGYTF.

This chain links TRBV30 with TRBJ1-2; D ambiguous. Trimming took off 0 bases at V and 0 bases at J, with 11 bases between the two ends. This CDR3 comprises 15 residues. Germline values: CDR1 GTSNPN, CDR2 SVGIG (reference sequence). The CDR3 sequence is CAWSVGAYSNYGYTF. CDR3 DNA sequence: TGTGCCTGGAGTGTTGGAGCCTACTCTAACTATGGCTACACCTTC.

The rearrangement joins TRBV9 to TRBJ1-4; D not resolved. V lost 7 bases and J 7 bases, leaving 14 bases between the germline ends. This CDR3 region has 13 residues. Germline V gene data show CDR1 as SGDLS and CDR2 as YYNGEE. This CDR3 is CASGAGNGEKLFF. As DNA, the CDR3 is TGTGCCAGCGGCGCTGGAAACGGTGAAAAACTGTTTTTT.

The V gene is TRBV28, the J gene TRBJ1-2; no firm D call. CDR1 is MDHEN, CDR2 SYDVKM, per germline. This CDR3 spans 10 amino acids. The V end was cut by 5 bases, the J end by 8 bases, with 6 bases between. CDR3 nucleotides: TGTGCCAGCAGTCAAGCGGGCTACACCTTC. It codes for CASSQAGYTF.

The chain employs TRBV6-6 and TRBJ2-7, with 7 bases matching TRBD1. The CDR3 has 14 amino acids. The V gene's germline CDR1 is MNHNY and CDR2 SVGAGI (reference sequence). J lost 3 bases, V lost 2 bases, and 4 bases had no gene match. CDR3 coding DNA: TGTGCCAGCAGTTACCCGGCAGGGGGCTACGAGCAGTACTTC. It is translated as CASSYPAGGYEQYF.

The J gene is TRBJ2-5, the V gene TRBV27, with 13 nucleotides matching TRBD2. This CDR3 is built from 17 residues. Looked up from germline, CDR1 is MNHEY and CDR2 is SMNVEV (reference sequence). The V segment lost 4 bases and the J segment 5 bases; nucleotides outside the gene matches: 10. The CDR3 nucleotides are TGTGCCAGCAGTTGGACTAGCGGGAGTCGGGGGCGGGAGACCCAGTACTTC. Protein: CASSWTSGSRGRETQYF.

V is TRBV28 and J is TRBJ2-7; 10 positions agree with TRBD1. The V gene's germline CDR1 is MDHEN and CDR2 SYDVKM. With V trimmed by 2 bases and J by 9 bases, 4 bases remained unmatched. CDR3 length: 13 residues. The CDR3 spells CASSLGGQGTQYF. DNA for the CDR3: TGTGCCAGCAGTTTAGGGGGACAGGGGACGCAGTACTTC. Together with reference TRBV28 and TRBJ2-7, the CDR3 gives the full variable domain: DVKVTQSSRYLVKRTGEKVFLECVQDMDHENMFWYRQDPGLGLRLIYFSYDVKMKEKGDIPEGYSVSREKKERFSLILESASTNQTSMYLCASSLGGQGTQYFGPGTRLTVT.

This chain uses TRBV4-2 with TRBJ2-2; 11 bases fit TRBD1. J gave up 4 bases and V 0 bases, and 1 base lay outside the gene matches. The CDR3 has 16 residues. Germline CDR1 reads LGHNA; CDR2 reads YNFKEQ. In nucleotides, the CDR3 is TGTGCCAGCAGCCAAGATGGACAGGGGGCCACCGGGGAGCTGTTTTTT. It codes for CASSQDGQGATGELFF.

As regards this clone: The sample contains more than one DNA sequence encoding this CDR3. V is TRBV5-1 and J is TRBJ1-1, with 9 positions matching TRBD1. This CDR3 contains 16 residues. After removal of 0 bases from V and 0 bases from J, the junction contained 3 bases not matched to a gene. Germline loops: CDR1 SGHRS, CDR2 YFSETQ. The CDR3: CASSLGQGVVNTEAFF. The CDR3 DNA reads as TGCGCCAGCAGCTTGGGACAGGGGGTCGTGAACACTGAAGCTTTCTTT.

V gene TRBV4-1 combines with J gene TRBJ2-2; 9 nucleotides match TRBD1. Trimming took 1 base from V and 2 from J; bases not matched to a gene: 8. The CDR3 totals 18 residues. Looked up from germline, CDR1 is MGHRA and CDR2 is YSYEKL. CDR3 DNA sequence: TGCGCCAGCAGCCAAGCCTCCACAGGGGGCGATAACACCGGGGAGCTGTTTTTT. This encodes CASSQASTGGDNTGELFF.

V gene TRBV9 combines with J gene TRBJ2-5; possible D gene TRBD2, 5 bases. The CDR3 is made up of 15 amino acids. The germline V gene has CDR1 SGDLS and CDR2 YYNGEE. V was shortened by 0 bases and J by 5 bases, with 14 bases between the two germline ends. CDR3 in amino acids: CASSVASGYRETQYF. The CDR3 DNA sequence: TGTGCCAGCAGCGTAGCCAGCGGATACCGTGAGACCCAGTACTTC.

The chain uses TRBV5-1 and TRBJ2-3, with D perhaps matching TRBD1 (6 bases). The germline V and J ends were trimmed by 0 bases and 0 bases, with 8 bases remaining between them. The CDR3 is 15 amino acids. The V gene's germline CDR1 is SGHRS and CDR2 YFSETQ. CDR3 nucleotide sequence: TGCGCCAGCAGCTTGGGCGGACAGAGCACAGATACGCAGTATTTT. Translation: CASSLGGQSTDTQYF.